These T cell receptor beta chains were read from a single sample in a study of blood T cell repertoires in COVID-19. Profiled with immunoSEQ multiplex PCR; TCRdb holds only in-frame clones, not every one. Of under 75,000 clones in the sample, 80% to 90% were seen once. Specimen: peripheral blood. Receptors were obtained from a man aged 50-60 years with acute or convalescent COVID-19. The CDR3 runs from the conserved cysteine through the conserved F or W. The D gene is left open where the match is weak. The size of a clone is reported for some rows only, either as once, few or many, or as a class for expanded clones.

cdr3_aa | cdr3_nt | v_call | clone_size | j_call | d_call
CASSLFSLRQTPKGYTF | TGTGCCAGCAGCTTGTTCTCATTACGACAGACTCCTAAAGGCTACACCTTC | TRBV5-4 | few | TRBJ1-2 | -
CASSNLDPVPFF | TGTGCCAGCAGTAATCTAGACCCAGTCCCGTTTTTT | TRBV6-6 | few | TRBJ1-4 | -
CASSIQTNTEAFF | TGTGCCAGCTCGATACAGACGAACACTGAAGCTTTCTTT | TRBV7-2 | - | TRBJ1-1 | -
CAWAVAGLSYNEQFF | TGTGCCTGGGCTGTAGCGGGGCTCTCCTACAATGAGCAGTTCTTC | TRBV30 | - | TRBJ2-1 | TRBD2
CASSPTGYEQYF | TGTGCCAGCAGCCCAACAGGCTACGAGCAGTACTTC | TRBV27 | - | TRBJ2-7 | -
CSAIQGGNTEAFF | TGCAGCGCTATACAGGGGGGGAACACTGAAGCTTTCTTT | TRBV29-1 | - | TRBJ1-1 | TRBD1
CSVRDSGQETQYF | TGCAGCGTGCGGGACAGCGGCCAAGAGACCCAGTACTTC | TRBV29-1 | - | TRBJ2-5 | -
CASSLVEGAREQYF | TGTGCCAGCAGTTTGGTTGAGGGGGCGCGGGAGCAGTACTTC | TRBV28 | - | TRBJ2-7 | TRBD1
CASSPTRDTRGTDTQYF | TGTGCCAGCTCACCTACCCGGGACACCCGGGGCACAGATACGCAGTATTTT | TRBV18 | - | TRBJ2-3 | -
CAWSGTENQPQHF | TGTGCCTGGAGTGGGACAGAGAATCAGCCCCAGCATTTT | TRBV30 | - | TRBJ1-5 | -
CASSQGGQGLTQPQHF | TGTGCCAGCAGCCAAGGAGGACAGGGTCTAACTCAGCCCCAGCATTTT | TRBV3-1/TRBV3-2 | - | TRBJ1-5 | TRBD1
CASSEPGTGEAPLHF | TGTGCCAGCAGCGAACCCGGGACAGGGGAAGCACCCCTCCACTTT | TRBV7-2 | - | TRBJ1-6 | TRBD1
CASSPGGPNEKLFF | TGTGCCAGCAGCCCCGGGGGACCTAATGAAAAACTGTTTTTT | TRBV28 | once | TRBJ1-4 | -
CASSSSGLARRLSTDTQYF | TGTGCCAGCAGTTCCTCGGGACTAGCGCGAAGACTGAGCACAGATACGCAGTATTTT | TRBV28 | - | TRBJ2-3 | TRBD2
CSVGDTSYEQYF | TGCAGCGTTGGGGACACCTCCTACGAGCAGTACTTC | TRBV29-1 | - | TRBJ2-7 | -
CASSRVGGSSDKNIQYF | TGTGCCAGTAGTAGGGTAGGGGGCTCTAGTGACAAAAACATTCAGTACTTC | TRBV19 | - | TRBJ2-4 | TRBD1
CASSQTGTSSGNTIYF | TGTGCCAGCAGCCAAACCGGGACAAGCTCTGGAAACACCATATATTTT | TRBV3-1/TRBV3-2 | - | TRBJ1-3 | -
CASSPRGGETQYF | TGTGCCAGCAGTCCCAGGGGTGGGGAGACCCAGTACTTC | TRBV6-5 | - | TRBJ2-5 | -
CASSHGLAGEGNEQFF | TGCGCCAGCAGCCACGGACTAGCGGGCGAGGGTAATGAGCAGTTCTTC | TRBV4-3 | - | TRBJ2-1 | TRBD2
CASSRQARGFSGNTIYF | TGTGCCAGCAGCCGACAAGCCCGGGGGTTCTCTGGAAACACCATATATTTT | TRBV14 | - | TRBJ1-3 | -
CASSSRDAYQPQHF | TGTGCCAGCAGTTCCCGGGATGCATATCAGCCCCAGCATTTT | TRBV6-2/TRBV6-3 | - | TRBJ1-5 | -
CAIKGPTRDTEAFF | TGTGCCATCAAGGGGCCTACTCGGGACACTGAAGCTTTCTTT | TRBV10-3 | once | TRBJ1-1 | -
CASSLDSGRGAPNIQYF | TGTGCCAGCAGCTTAGATAGCGGGAGAGGGGCCCCAAACATTCAGTACTTC | TRBV11-2 | - | TRBJ2-4 | TRBD2
CASRQGGFGEQYF | TGTGCCAGTCGACAGGGGGGATTCGGGGAGCAGTACTTC | TRBV27 | - | TRBJ2-7 | TRBD1
CASSRQENSPLHF | TGTGCCAGCAGTAGACAGGAGAATTCACCCCTCCACTTT | TRBV27 | few | TRBJ1-6 | -
CASSQGQGYQPQHF | TGTGCCAGCAGCCAAGGACAGGGTTATCAGCCCCAGCATTTT | TRBV3-1/TRBV3-2 | - | TRBJ1-5 | TRBD1
CASSLVATTDTQYF | TGCGCCAGCAGCTTGGTGGCCACCACAGATACGCAGTATTTT | TRBV5-1 | - | TRBJ2-3 | -
CATSRDITVYRTDTQYF | TGTGCCACCAGCAGAGATATAACTGTCTACCGCACAGATACGCAGTATTTT | TRBV15 | - | TRBJ2-3 | -
CASSLFSPGLAVIYEQFF | TGCGCCAGCAGCTTGTTTTCCCCGGGACTAGCGGTAATCTATGAGCAGTTCTTC | TRBV5-1 | - | TRBJ2-1 | TRBD2
CASSIEEALGTEAFF | TGTGCCAGTAGTATAGAGGAGGCCCTGGGAACTGAAGCTTTCTTT | TRBV19 | - | TRBJ1-1 | -
CASTNYGGNTIYF | TGTGCCAGCACGAATTACGGTGGAAACACCATATATTTT | TRBV19 | - | TRBJ1-3 | -
CASSLARLAGVINTGELFF | TGTGCCAGCAGCTTAGCGAGGCTAGCGGGAGTGATAAACACCGGGGAGCTGTTTTTT | TRBV11-1 | once | TRBJ2-2 | TRBD2
CASSLDRFNQPQHF | TGTGCCAGCAGTCTTGACAGGTTCAATCAGCCCCAGCATTTT | TRBV6-5 | - | TRBJ1-5 | -
CSASGLAGNEQFF | TGCAGTGCTAGTGGCCTAGCCGGGAATGAGCAGTTCTTC | TRBV20-1 | - | TRBJ2-1 | -
CARSLVSRETDTQYF | TGTGCCAGAAGCTTGGTCTCGCGGGAGACAGATACGCAGTATTTT | TRBV5-3 | - | TRBJ2-3 | TRBD2
CASSLARQTNQPQHF | TGTGCCAGCAGCTTAGCGAGACAGACTAATCAGCCCCAGCATTTT | TRBV7-2 | - | TRBJ1-5 | -